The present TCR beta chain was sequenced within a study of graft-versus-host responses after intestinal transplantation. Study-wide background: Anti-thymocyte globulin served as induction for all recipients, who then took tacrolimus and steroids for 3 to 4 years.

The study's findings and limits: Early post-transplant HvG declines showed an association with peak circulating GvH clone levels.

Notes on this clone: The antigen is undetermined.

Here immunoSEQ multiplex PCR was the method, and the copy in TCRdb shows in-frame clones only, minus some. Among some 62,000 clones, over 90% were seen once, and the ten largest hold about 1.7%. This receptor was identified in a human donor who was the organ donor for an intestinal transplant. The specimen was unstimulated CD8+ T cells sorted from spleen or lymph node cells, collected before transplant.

The CDR3 reads CASSDPGQLVDTQYF. The CDR3 nucleotides read TGTGCCAGCAGCGATCCGGGACAGCTGGTAGATACGCAGTATTTT. The chain combines TRBV9 with TRBJ2-3; 7 nucleotides line up with TRBD1. V shed 3 bases, J shed 5 bases, and the junction held 9 bases outside the gene matches. This CDR3 region has 15 residues. Germline CDR1 and CDR2: SGDLS and YYNGEE.